This TCR beta chain was sequenced in a study of blood T cells in healthy people across ages. Primed by a sample-barcoded 5' primer and a J-beta primer mix, a second PCR proceeded for 7 to 11 cycles. TCRdb called the 5' RACE reads again in MiXCR, with one record for every CDR3 protein. Among around 1,900,000 distinct CDR3 sequences, about two fifths were seen once, and the ten largest hold 23%. The junction had 12 bases not matched to a gene; V was cut back by 2 bases and J by 5 bases. The germline CDR1 and CDR2 sequences are ENHRY and SYGVKD. The CDR3 is 17 residues long. The chain combines TRBV10-3 with TRBJ2-3; 8 bases are a match to TRBD1. This sequence originates from a human donor in good health. The sequenced material came from blood. The chain's CDR3 is CAISETLDRGERDTQYF. The CDR3 DNA sequence: TGTGCCATCAGTGAGACCCTTGACAGGGGCGAGAGAGATACGCAGTATTTT.